This TCR beta chain was documented in a study of T cells after yellow fever vaccination. The CDR3 consists of 19 residues. Unmatched junction bases numbered 15, after V lost 1 base and J lost 4 bases. CDR1 is DFQATT and CDR2 is SNEGSKA in the germline V gene (reference sequence). TCRdb reprocessed the 5' RACE reads via MiXCR and lists one record per CDR3 protein. The sample carries hundreds of thousands of distinct CDR3 sequences, 3.6% recorded once. Many counts were recorded for this clonotype. Specimen: PBMCs, collected on the day of the yellow fever booster vaccination. This clonotype originated in a man aged 18 to 30 who received the YFV17D yellow fever vaccine. The gene calls are TRBV20-1 and TRBJ2-5, with 13 bases fitting TRBD2. CDR3 loop: CSARASGLRTSGGGETQYF. The DNA for the CDR3 is TGCAGTGCTAGAGCATCCGGGTTGCGGACTAGCGGGGGAGGAGAGACCCAGTACTTC.